This section outlines one TCR beta chain sequence together with its context. What it recognizes is unknown. The source of the sample is a study of T cells in localized non-small cell lung cancer. CDR3 length: 16 residues. Per germline, CDR1 LGHNA and CDR2 YSLEER. V was pared by 0 bases and J by 6 bases, with 17 bases between. General study findings and limits: Measurement of T cell clonality placed uninvolved adjacent lung highest, above the level in tumor.

This table comes from immunoSEQ multiplex PCR, and its TCRdb copy is limited to in-frame clones, with some not included. The sample lists approximately 29,000 clones, about nine tenths occurring once. The origin of this receptor is a male donor aged 60 or older with stage I lung adenocarcinoma. Source: peripheral blood, taken before any cancer treatment. The chain combines TRBV4-3 with TRBJ1-1, with D unclear. The CDR3 loop reads CASSQDSEGENAEAFF. In DNA, the CDR3 is TGCGCCAGCAGCCAAGATTCGGAGGGAGAGAATGCTGAAGCTTTCTTT.